This T cell receptor beta chain was documented in a study of shared clonotypes between healthy human individuals. Germline CDR1 and CDR2: KGHSH and LQKENI. V lost 4 bases to trimming and J lost 7 bases, with 17 bases between them. The CDR3 has 14 residues. The data were produced by immunoSEQ multiplex PCR, yet TCRdb's version contains in-frame clones alone and is incomplete. Of 1,400,000 or so clones listed, 98% are singletons. The genes are TRBV18 and TRBJ2-7, with D possibly TRBD2 on 6 matching bases. The material sequenced was naive CD4+ T cells sorted from blood. Subset: CD45RA+ positively selected. The TCR was taken from a man aged 25-40 years in good health. DNA for the CDR3: TGTGCCAGCTCACAATACCGGGGAGGTGATGAGCAGTACTTC. Its translation: CASSQYRGGDEQYF.